What follows is one T cell receptor (beta chain) and its context. What it recognizes is unknown. This sample is part of a study of cytomegalovirus exposure and HLA in healthy donors. Study conclusions and caveats: Sequencing likely caused a cluster of highly shared sequence variants. In a later analysis, several top co-occurrence clusters appeared linked to parvovirus B19, influenza, CMV and Epstein-Barr virus. In an earlier analysis, in some 500 donors, most V segments appeared productive either ~90% or ~30% of the time.

The PCR ran on 60 Vbeta and 13 Jbeta primers. The assay was immunoSEQ multiplex PCR, and TCRdb's table has in-frame clones only and misses some. The table lists some 57,000 clones, about 69% of them singletons. CDR1 and CDR2 (germline): MNHEY, SVGAGI. CDR3 length equals 16 residues. With V trimmed by 2 bases and J by 11 bases, 7 bases remained unmatched. Regarding donors, all were healthy bone marrow donors. This sequence joins TRBV6-5 and TRBJ2-1; TRBD2 agrees at 15 bases. The sequencing input was PBMCs. The receptor was derived from a woman in her 30s in good health and CMV-seronegative. The CDR3 DNA follows: TGTGCCAGCAGTTACGGACTAGCGGGAGGGCAGGGAAAGCAGTTCTTC. Translating gives CASSYGLAGGQGKQFF.